The 32 T cell receptor beta chains given below trace back to one sample, sequenced in a study of shared clonotypes between healthy human individuals. Only in-frame clones appear in the TCRdb table, and some are missing; sequencing was by immunoSEQ multiplex PCR. The sample includes 700,000 or so clones, about 78% of them seen just once. Sequenced input: memory CD4+ T cells sorted from blood. Subset reported: CD45RA-negative fraction. The receptor set was obtained from a woman aged 25 to 39 in good health.

Concerning this clone itself: Since a much larger clone is just one base distant, this may be a read error. This rearrangement joins TRBV9 to TRBJ2-1; the match to TRBD2 covers 10 bases. V lost 5 bases to trimming and J lost 7 bases; unmatched junction nucleotides: 18. The CDR3 extends over 18 amino acids. The germline gives CDR1 SGDLS, CDR2 YYNGEE. This CDR3 reads CASRAPEGTSEAGNEQFF. The CDR3 DNA is TGTGCCAGCAGAGCCCCGGAGGGGACTAGCGAAGCGGGGAATGAGCAGTTCTTC.

CDR3 loop: CASTWAEDTQYF. The CDR3 nucleotides are TGTGCCAGCACCTGGGCAGAAGATACGCAGTATTTT. The chain recombines TRBV7-9 with TRBJ2-3; D unclear. The CDR3 is 12 amino acids. Germline assignment: CDR1 SEHNR and CDR2 FQNEAQ (reference sequence). Between the trimmed V and J ends, which lost 7 bases and 5 bases, there was a span of 10 bases.

About this clone: One end of the junction fails to match germline, which may point to a read error. The CDR3 nucleotides read TGTGCCAGCAGTGAAGGTGCCGGGTCGGAGCCCTTTGATTTT. This translates into CASSEGAGSEPFDF. V usage is TRBV6-1 and J usage is TRBJ1-4, with D unclear. The CDR3 loop spans 14 amino acids. Germline loops: CDR1 MNHNS, CDR2 SASEGT.

The rearrangement joins TRBV27 to TRBJ1-1; tentative D call: TRBD1 (5 bases). The CDR3 spans 13 residues. Trimming shortened V by 6 bases and J by 4 bases, and 12 bases separated the two germline ends. Looked up from germline, CDR1 is MNHEY and CDR2 is SMNVEV (reference sequence). This CDR3 is CASRSSGSTEAFF. The CDR3 nucleotides are TGTGCCAGCAGAAGCTCAGGGAGCACTGAAGCTTTCTTT.

This clone was found a few times. The chain employs TRBV28 and TRBJ1-1; 7 bases match TRBD1. J gave up 4 bases and V 5 bases, and 7 bases lay outside the gene matches. Germline V gene data show CDR1 as MDHEN and CDR2 as SYDVKM. The CDR3 has 14 residues. In DNA, the CDR3 is TGTGCCAGCAGTCCCGGACAGGAGGCCACTGAAGCTTTCTTT. Translation: CASSPGQEATEAFF.

The CDR3 DNA reads as TGTGCCAGCAGTTCTAATTCGGCCCTTCGCAATCAGCCCCAGCATTTT. Encoded protein: CASSSNSALRNQPQHF. The genes are TRBV28 and TRBJ1-5; no reliable D call. V lost 4 bases and J 2 bases, leaving 15 bases between the germline ends. CDR1 is MDHEN and CDR2 is SYDVKM in the germline V gene. The CDR3 length is 16 residues.

This clone was detected a few times. This rearrangement joins TRBV11-2 to TRBJ2-7, with TRBD1 matching over 7 bases. The CDR3 runs to 14 residues. Germline V gives CDR1 SGHAT, CDR2 FQNNGV. The V gene end was trimmed by 3 bases and the J gene end by 3 bases; junction bases not matched to a gene: 5. Written as DNA, the CDR3 is TGTGCCAGCAGCTTCCGGGACAGCTTCTACGAGCAGTACTTC. Its protein is CASSFRDSFYEQYF. The whole variable domain, filled in from reference TRBV11-2 and TRBJ2-7, reads EAGVAQSPRYKIIEKRQSVAFWCNPISGHATLYWYQQILGQGPKLLIQFQNNGVVDDSQLPKDRFSAERLKGVDSTLKIQPAKLEDSAVYLCASSFRDSFYEQYFGPGTRLTVT.

The CDR3 bases are TGTGCCAGCAGACAGCCATCGAACACCGGGGAGCTGTTTTTT. Translated, it gives CASRQPSNTGELFF. The chain recombines TRBV28 with TRBJ2-2, with D hard to call. The V gene lost 6 bases and the J gene lost 0 bases, with 8 bases spanning the gap. The CDR3 consists of 14 residues. Germline-derived CDR1 and CDR2 are MDHEN and SYDVKM.

This clone was detected only a few times. The J gene is TRBJ1-1, the V gene TRBV6-6; possibly TRBD1 for D (5 bases). Germline CDR1 MNHNY, CDR2 SVGAGI (reference sequence). The V end lost 3 bases, the J end lost 6 bases, and 11 bases lay between the germline ends. The CDR3 loop spans 13 amino acids. CDR3 sequence: CASSYTGEAEAFF. Here the CDR3 DNA reads TGTGCCAGCAGTTATACGGGGGAGGCTGAAGCTTTCTTT.

As regards this clone: A clone one base away is much larger, so this may be a read error. V and J are TRBV6-5 and TRBJ2-3; D gene unclear. Germline V gene data show CDR1 as MNHEY and CDR2 as SVGAGI. This CDR3 has 12 amino acids. V was shortened by 6 bases and J by 0 bases, with 4 bases between the two germline ends. DNA for the CDR3: TGTGCCAGCAGGGCTAGCACAGATACGCAGTATTTT. Translating gives CASRASTDTQYF.

Written as DNA, the CDR3 is TGCAGCGTTTGGGAGCAGGGGGGGAGTACCTACGAGCAGTACTTC. Its protein product is CSVWEQGGSTYEQYF. This sequence joins TRBV29-1 and TRBJ2-7; D tentatively reads TRBD1 or TRBD2 (7 bases each). The CDR3 is 15 residues long. Germline V gene lookup returns CDR1 SQVTM and CDR2 ANQGSEA. The V end lost 5 bases, the J end lost 2 bases, and 19 bases lay between the germline ends.

In its sample, this clone was seen a few times. The chain employs TRBV19 and TRBJ2-2; D is uncertain. CDR3 length: 14 residues. The V end was cut by 8 bases, the J end by 1 base, with 11 bases between. Looked up from germline, CDR1 is LNHDA and CDR2 is SQIVND (reference sequence). The CDR3 DNA reads as TGTGCCAGTCGAAAGACGGTGAACACCGGGGAGCTGTTTTTT. Translation gives CASRKTVNTGELFF.

The chain employs TRBV30 and TRBJ2-4, with D possibly matching TRBD1 (8 bases). Germline lookup yields CDR1 GTSNPN and CDR2 SVGIG (reference sequence). This CDR3 has 15 residues. Trimming shortened V by 2 bases and J by 6 bases, and 17 bases separated the two germline ends. In nucleotides, the CDR3 is TGTGCCTGGAGTCTAGGACAGGGAGGGCCAAACATTCAGTACTTC. It translates to CAWSLGQGGPNIQYF.

The J gene is TRBJ2-2, the V gene TRBV2; perhaps D is TRBD1 or TRBD2 (6 bases each). V lost 4 bases, J lost 1 base, and 13 bases lay in between. The CDR3 runs to 16 residues. Germline V gene lookup returns CDR1 SNHLY and CDR2 FYNNEI. The CDR3 loop is CASSASGAENTGELFF. The CDR3, as DNA: TGTGCCAGCAGTGCTTCGGGGGCAGAGAACACCGGGGAGCTGTTTTTT. Based on the CDR3 plus reference TRBV2 and TRBJ2-2, the full variable domain is EPEVTQTPSHQVTQMGQEVILRCVPISNHLYFYWYRQILGQKVEFLVSFYNNEISEKSEIFDDQFSVERPDGSNFTLKIRSTKLEDSAMYFCASSASGAENTGELFFGEGSRLTVL.

Worth noting for this clone: The sample has other DNA sequences that encode this CDR3 too. The chain employs TRBV5-1 and TRBJ2-7, with no clear D. In germline, CDR1 is SGHRS, CDR2 YFSETQ. V was shortened by 0 bases and J by 2 bases, with 6 bases between the two germline ends. The CDR3 spans 13 residues. The CDR3 nucleotides read TGCGCCAGCAGCTTGGCTGGGACCTACGAGCAGTACTTC. This gives the protein CASSLAGTYEQYF.

Note on this clone: The sample has other DNA sequences that encode this CDR3 too. The chain carries TRBV20-1 and TRBJ2-7; D perhaps matches TRBD1 (6 bases). The germline V and J ends were trimmed by 3 bases and 4 bases, with 7 bases remaining between them. CDR3 size: 11 residues. In germline, CDR1 is DFQATT, CDR2 SNEGSKA (reference sequence). CDR3 bases: TGCAGTGCTAGTACAGGGTACGAGCAGTACTTC. Residues: CSASTGYEQYF.

This clone has just a few counts. This sequence joins TRBV7-2 and TRBJ2-5, with D perhaps TRBD1 (6 bases). This CDR3 region has 13 residues. Germline lookup yields CDR1 SGHTA and CDR2 FQGNSA. The V end was cut by 5 bases, the J end by 5 bases, with 12 bases between. The CDR3 DNA sequence: TGTGCCAGCAGCGGACAGAGGTCCGAGACCCAGTACTTC. This gives the protein CASSGQRSETQYF.

This clone was detected a few times. This sample includes further DNA sequences coding for the same CDR3. The chain is built from TRBV5-1 and TRBJ2-1, with 9 bases that match TRBD1. The CDR3 extends over 15 amino acids. Germline V gives CDR1 SGHRS, CDR2 YFSETQ. The V gene end was trimmed by 4 bases and the J gene end by 5 bases; junction bases not matched to a gene: 7. Here the CDR3 reads CASSPGDRDNNEQFF. The CDR3 bases are TGCGCCAGCAGCCCCGGGGACAGGGACAACAATGAGCAGTTCTTC.

This clone was seen once. The chain links TRBV30 to TRBJ1-6; D remains ambiguous. This CDR3 has 17 amino acids. The V gene's germline CDR1 is GTSNPN and CDR2 SVGIG (reference sequence). Trimming stripped 0 bases from V and 11 bases from J, with 23 bases between. CDR3 bases: TGTGCCTGGAGTGTACAAAGGAATTCAATTTTCCTAGCACCCCTCCACTTT. Protein sequence: CAWSVQRNSIFLAPLHF.

The chain has TRBV10-2 and TRBJ2-2, with 8 bases that match TRBD1. The trim removed 6 bases at V and 4 bases at J, leaving 7 bases unmatched. Germline V gives CDR1 WSHSY, CDR2 SAAADI. CDR3 length equals 15 residues. The CDR3 loop is CASRPGQGFTGELFF. In DNA, the CDR3 is TGCGCCAGCAGGCCCGGACAGGGTTTCACCGGGGAGCTGTTTTTT.

This clone was found once. V usage is TRBV29-1 and J usage is TRBJ1-3, with a possible D match to TRBD1 (6 bases). V gave up 1 base and J gave up 3 bases, with 13 bases separating them. The CDR3 has 15 amino acids. Per the germline V gene, CDR1 is SQVTM and CDR2 is ANQGSEA. CDR3 bases: TGCAGCGTTGAAGCGAGGCGGGGGCTTGGAAACACCATATATTTT. It codes for CSVEARRGLGNTIYF. The whole variable domain, filled in from reference TRBV29-1 and TRBJ1-3, reads SAVISQKPSRDICQRGTSLTIQCQVDSQVTMMFWYRQQPGQSLTLIATANQGSEATYESGFVIDKFPISRPNLTFSTLTVSNMSPEDSSIYLCSVEARRGLGNTIYFGEGSWLTVV.

The table lists this clone with a few counts. The chain employs TRBV10-2 and TRBJ1-5; D is unclear. V lost 8 bases to trimming and J lost 2 bases, with 10 bases between them. Germline V lookup: CDR1 WSHSY, CDR2 SAAADI. The CDR3 consists of 13 residues. The CDR3 region has the DNA TGCGCCAGCTTGAGGGTCGGCAATCAGCCCCAGCATTTT. It encodes CASLRVGNQPQHF.

The gene calls are TRBV6-5 and TRBJ2-2; D unresolved. The length of the CDR3 is 15 residues. Germline V gene sequence: CDR1 MNHEY, CDR2 SVGAGI. The V gene lost 3 bases and the J gene lost 8 bases, with 16 bases spanning the gap. CDR3 protein: CASSYSQARRGELFF. As DNA, the CDR3 is TGTGCCAGCAGTTATTCTCAGGCAAGGAGAGGGGAGCTGTTTTTT.

This clone has a handful of counts. The chain uses TRBV12-2 and TRBJ2-3; TRBD2, as called in the table, went unchecked against the DNA. TRBV12-2 is designated a pseudogene. The length of the CDR3 is 15 residues. CDR3 nucleotides: TGTGCAAGTCGCAGCGGACCCATTCCCACAGATACGCAGTATTTT. Translation: CASRSGPIPTDTQYF.

This clone was detected a few times. V and J are TRBV29-1 and TRBJ2-5; a weak D match, TRBD2 (5 bases). The CDR3 is 14 amino acids. Germline loops: CDR1 SQVTM, CDR2 ANQGSEA. V lost 7 bases to trimming and J lost 5 bases, with 20 bases between them. This CDR3 reads CSASSDSTRETQYF. As DNA, the CDR3 is TGCAGCGCAAGTAGCGACTCGACTCGGGAGACCCAGTACTTC.

The genes are TRBV6-5 and TRBJ2-5; D is ambiguous. V lost 2 bases and J 0 bases, leaving 7 bases between the germline ends. The CDR3 is 14 residues long. Looked up from germline, CDR1 is MNHEY and CDR2 is SVGAGI. The CDR3 protein is CASSYERNQETQYF. CDR3 DNA: TGTGCCAGCAGTTACGAACGGAACCAAGAGACCCAGTACTTC.

The V and J genes are TRBV2 and TRBJ1-1; no firm D call. The CDR3 is 14 amino acids. Germline CDR1 reads SNHLY; CDR2 reads FYNNEI. Trimming took off 3 bases at V and 0 bases at J, with 8 bases between the two ends. The CDR3 nucleotides read TGTGCCAGCAGTGAGACGGAACTGAACACTGAAGCTTTCTTT. Translating it yields CASSETELNTEAFF. Looking up the rest from reference TRBV2 and TRBJ1-1 gives the full variable domain: EPEVTQTPSHQVTQMGQEVILRCVPISNHLYFYWYRQILGQKVEFLVSFYNNEISEKSEIFDDQFSVERPDGSNFTLKIRSTKLEDSAMYFCASSETELNTEAFFGQGTRLTVV.

The J gene is TRBJ2-3, the V gene TRBV7-9; 12 positions agree with TRBD2. The germline CDR1 and CDR2 sequences are SEHNR and FQNEAQ (reference sequence). V trimming: 2 bases; J trimming: 5 bases; junction bases outside the gene matches: 11. This CDR3 contains 18 residues. CDR3 amino acids: CASSLSRLAGGPEDTQYF. CDR3 sequence (DNA): TGTGCCAGCAGCTTAAGTCGTCTAGCGGGAGGGCCTGAAGATACGCAGTATTTT.

For this clone: The same CDR3 can be traced to other DNA sequences in this sample. This chain joins TRBV5-1 and TRBJ2-5; D is unresolved. The ends were cut back, 0 bases at V and 1 base at J, with 7 bases in the middle. The CDR3 sequence is 14 residues long. Germline V CDR1 and CDR2: SGHRS, YFSETQ. The CDR3 DNA reads TGCGCCAGCAGCTTGGTGGGGTCCCAAGAGACCCAGTACTTC. Its protein product is CASSLVGSQETQYF.

This chain connects TRBV7-2 to TRBJ2-7; D is possibly TRBD1 (5 bases). CDR3 length: 13 residues. The ends were cut back, 3 bases at V and 4 bases at J, with 10 bases in the middle. Germline CDR1 SGHTA, CDR2 FQGNSA. CDR3 in amino acids: CASSLGRVYEQYF. CDR3 nucleotide sequence: TGTGCCAGCAGCTTGGGCAGGGTGTACGAGCAGTACTTC. The whole variable domain, filled in from reference TRBV7-2 and TRBJ2-7, reads GAGVSQSPSNKVTEKGKDVELRCDPISGHTALYWYRQSLGQGLEFLIYFQGNSAPDKSGLPSDRFSAERTGGSVSTLTIQRTQQEDSAVYLCASSLGRVYEQYFGPGTRLTVT.

The genes are TRBV5-1 and TRBJ2-3; D ambiguous. Trimming left V 6 bases short and J 2 bases short, with 13 bases between. Per the germline V gene, CDR1 is SGHRS and CDR2 is YFSETQ. CDR3 size: 14 residues. CDR3 region: CASTIGRTTDTQYF. The CDR3 DNA follows: TGCGCCAGCACTATTGGGCGGACCACAGATACGCAGTATTTT. Combining the CDR3 with reference TRBV5-1 and TRBJ2-3 gives the whole variable domain KAGVTQTPRYLIKTRGQQVTLSCSPISGHRSVSWYQQTPGQGLQFLFEYFSETQRNKGNFPGRFSGRQFSNSRSEMNVSTLELGDSALYLCASTIGRTTDTQYFGPGTRLTVL.

The V and J genes are TRBV6-1 and TRBJ2-5; TRBD1 is a possible D gene (6 bases). Trimming removed 5 bases at V and 4 bases at J, with 11 bases between. The CDR3 runs to 13 residues. Germline CDR1 MNHNS, CDR2 SASEGT. This CDR3 reads CASSNRVGETQYF. The CDR3 DNA is TGTGCCAGCAGTAACAGGGTTGGAGAGACCCAGTACTTC.